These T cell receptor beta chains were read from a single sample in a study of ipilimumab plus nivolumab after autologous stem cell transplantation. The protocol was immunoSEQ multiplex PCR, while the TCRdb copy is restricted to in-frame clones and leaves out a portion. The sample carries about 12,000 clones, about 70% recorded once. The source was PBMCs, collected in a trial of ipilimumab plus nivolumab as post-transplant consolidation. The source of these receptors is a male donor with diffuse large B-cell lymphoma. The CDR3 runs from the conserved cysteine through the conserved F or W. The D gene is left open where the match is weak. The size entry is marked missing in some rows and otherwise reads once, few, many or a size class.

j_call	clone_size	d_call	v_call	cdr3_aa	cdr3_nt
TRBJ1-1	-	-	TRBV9	CASSPETGRNTEAFF	TGTGCCAGCAGCCCCGAGACAGGAAGGAACACTGAAGCTTTCTTT
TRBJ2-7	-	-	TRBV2	CALTFARASSTYEQYF	TGTGCCCTCACATTTGCCCGTGCCAGCAGTACCTACGAGCAGTACTTC
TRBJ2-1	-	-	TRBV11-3	CASEKAGHYNEQFF	TGTGCCAGCGAAAAGGCAGGACACTACAATGAGCAGTTCTTC
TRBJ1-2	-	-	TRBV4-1	CASSQERHYGYTF	TGCGCCAGCAGCCAAGAACGGCACTATGGCTACACCTTC
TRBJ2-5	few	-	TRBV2	CASSEIPRGETQYF	TGTGCCAGCAGTGAAATCCCTAGGGGGGAGACCCAGTACTTC
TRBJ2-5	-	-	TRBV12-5	CASGLEWNRETQYF	TGTGCTAGTGGTTTGGAATGGAATCGGGAGACCCAGTACTTC
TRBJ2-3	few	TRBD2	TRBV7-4	CASSLELAGFDTQYF	TGTGCCAGCAGCTTAGAACTAGCGGGGTTTGATACGCAGTATTTT
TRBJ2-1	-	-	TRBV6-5	CASSHQGSSDEQFF	TGTGCCAGCAGCCACCAGGGGAGCTCGGATGAGCAGTTCTTC
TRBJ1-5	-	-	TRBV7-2	CASSLAPGNQPQHF	TGTGCCAGCAGCTTAGCGCCTGGCAATCAGCCCCAGCATTTT
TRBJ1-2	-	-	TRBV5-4	CASSSVGPGPCTF	TGTGCCAGCAGCTCAGTCGGCCCGGGACCGTGTACCTTC
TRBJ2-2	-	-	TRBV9	CASSPGSGDTGELFF	TGTGCCAGCAGCCCCGGCTCCGGGGACACCGGGGAGCTGTTTTTT
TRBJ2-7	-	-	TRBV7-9	CASSLVGEGPYEQYF	TGTGCCAGCAGCTTAGTGGGAGAGGGGCCTTACGAGCAGTACTTC
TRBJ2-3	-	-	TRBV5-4	CASSWDDRGTQYF	TGTGCCAGCAGCTGGGACGACCGCGGCACGCAGTATTTT
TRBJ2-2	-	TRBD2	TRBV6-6	CASSFNSGSLVGELFF	TGTGCCAGCAGTTTCAATAGCGGGAGTCTGGTCGGGGAGCTGTTTTTT
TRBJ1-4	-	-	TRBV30	CAWRRQANEKLFF	TGTGCCTGGAGAAGGCAGGCTAATGAAAAACTGTTTTTT
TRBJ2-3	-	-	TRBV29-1	CSGAHPDTQYF	TGCAGCGGGGCCCACCCAGATACGCAGTATTTT
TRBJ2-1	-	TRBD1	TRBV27	CASSPAEGGSEQFF	TGTGCCAGCAGTCCCGCCGAAGGGGGCAGTGAGCAGTTCTTC
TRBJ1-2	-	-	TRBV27	CASSLTEGYGYTF	TGTGCCAGCAGTCTTACAGAGGGCTATGGCTACACCTTC
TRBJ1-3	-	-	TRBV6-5	CASSYSIASGNTIYF	TGTGCCAGCAGTTACTCGATAGCTTCTGGAAACACCATATATTTT
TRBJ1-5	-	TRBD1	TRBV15	CATSQAQGAYQPQHF	TGTGCCACCAGCCAAGCTCAGGGGGCATATCAGCCCCAGCATTTT
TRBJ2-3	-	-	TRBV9	CASSPGGGTGGTDTQYF	TGTGCCAGCAGCCCAGGAGGCGGGACCGGCGGCACAGATACGCAGTATTTT
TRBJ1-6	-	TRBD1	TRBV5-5	CASSLEMSGGYNSPLHF	TGTGCCAGCAGCTTGGAGATGTCAGGGGGCTATAATTCACCCCTCCACTTT
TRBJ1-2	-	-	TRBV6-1	CASSSGRDYGYTF	TGTGCCAGCAGTTCTGGACGGGACTATGGCTACACCTTC
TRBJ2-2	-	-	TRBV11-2	CASSEGGGSGATGELFF	TGTGCCAGCAGCGAGGGGGGGGGCAGCGGGGCCACCGGGGAGCTGTTTTTT
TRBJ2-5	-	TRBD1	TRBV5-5	CASSQPRTGAETQYF	TGTGCCAGCAGCCAGCCCCGGACAGGGGCAGAGACCCAGTACTTC
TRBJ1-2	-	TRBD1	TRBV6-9	CASSSTPGQGGGYTF	TGTGCCAGCAGTTCCACCCCGGGACAGGGTGGCGGCTACACCTTC
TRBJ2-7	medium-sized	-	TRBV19	CASSIDESGGYEQYF	TGTGCCAGTAGTATAGATGAATCCGGCGGCTACGAGCAGTACTTC
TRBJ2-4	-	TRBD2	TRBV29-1	CSEASTGGGSKNIQYF	TGCAGCGAAGCGTCGACGGGAGGCGGTTCCAAAAACATTCAGTACTTC
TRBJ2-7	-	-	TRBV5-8	CASSSGDTSYEQYF	TGTGCCAGCAGCTCGGGGGACACCTCCTACGAGCAGTACTTC
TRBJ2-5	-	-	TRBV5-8	CASSWQVQETQYF	TGTGCCAGCAGCTGGCAGGTGCAAGAGACCCAGTACTTC
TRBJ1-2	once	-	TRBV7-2	CASSSAGGEESNGYTF	TGTGCCAGCAGCTCAGCGGGCGGCGAGGAGTCTAACGGCTACACCTTC
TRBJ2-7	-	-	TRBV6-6	CASSYLGSNEQYF	TGTGCCAGCAGTTACCTGGGTTCAAACGAGCAGTACTTC
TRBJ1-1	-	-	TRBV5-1	CASSLALGAGTEAFF	TGCGCCAGCAGCTTGGCCCTGGGGGCCGGAACTGAAGCTTTCTTT
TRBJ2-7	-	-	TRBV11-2	CASSGSAPLEQYF	TGTGCCAGCAGCGGATCCGCTCCCCTTGAGCAGTACTTC
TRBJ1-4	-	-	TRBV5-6	CASSLDSVYRDLSEKLFF	TGTGCCAGCAGCTTGGACTCCGTTTACAGGGATTTGAGTGAAAAACTGTTTTTT
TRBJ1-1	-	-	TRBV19	CASSIPGRVDTEAFF	TGTGCCAGTAGTATCCCCGGCAGGGTGGACACTGAAGCTTTCTTT
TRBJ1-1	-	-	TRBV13	CASSSQALGLTEAFF	TGTGCCAGCAGCTCTCAGGCTCTAGGGCTCACTGAAGCTTTCTTT
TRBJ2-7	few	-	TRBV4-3	CASSQDRPVAEQYF	TGCGCCAGCAGCCAAGACCGTCCAGTAGCCGAGCAGTACTTC
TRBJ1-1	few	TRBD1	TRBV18	CASSPRQGAGTEAFF	TGTGCCAGCTCACCAAGGCAGGGGGCGGGAACTGAAGCTTTCTTT
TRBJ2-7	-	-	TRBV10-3	CAISDDRGEQYF	TGTGCCATCAGTGATGATAGGGGAGAGCAGTACTTC
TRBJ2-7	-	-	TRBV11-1	CASSLEKVEQYF	TGTGCCAGCAGCCTTGAAAAGGTCGAGCAGTACTTC
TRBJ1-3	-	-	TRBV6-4	CASSDLHHLRSGNTIYF	TGTGCCAGCAGTGACCTACACCATTTACGCTCTGGAAACACCATATATTTT
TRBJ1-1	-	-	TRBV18	CASSPGVNTEAFF	TGTGCCAGCTCACCAGGGGTGAACACTGAAGCTTTCTTT
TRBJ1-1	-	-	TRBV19	CASTVGGRDTEAFF	TGTGCCAGTACCGTAGGAGGGAGGGACACTGAAGCTTTCTTT
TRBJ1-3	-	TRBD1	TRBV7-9	CASSPVGTGSGNTIYF	TGTGCCAGCAGCCCAGTCGGGACAGGGTCTGGAAACACCATATATTTT